The rows below give T cell receptor beta chains drawn from one sample of a study of PD-1 blockade in mismatch repair-deficient tumors. TCRdb's table, derived via immunoSEQ multiplex PCR, lists solely in-frame clones and lacks some. Of some 100,000 clones detected, 82% appear once; the ten largest clones hold roughly 6.2%. Sequencing used peripheral blood, obtained approximately 8 months after starting pembrolizumab. These receptors were taken from an adult with mismatch repair-deficient cancer. Each CDR3 is given without its conserved first and last residue. The order of the fields is D gene, V gene, J gene, CDR3 protein. The D gene is left open where the match is weak.

TRBD2	TRBV29-1	TRBJ2-5	SVEGLAEGGEETQY
TRBD1	TRBV5-4	TRBJ1-3	ASSLGGTGLNSGNTIY
TRBD1	TRBV6-1	TRBJ2-3	ASSETGAQTDTQY
-	TRBV4-1	TRBJ2-1	ASSQDPYNEQF
-	TRBV7-2	TRBJ2-6	ASTPKVSGANVLT
TRBD1	TRBV5-4	TRBJ2-1	ASHRKGAENEQF
-	TRBV11-2	TRBJ2-7	ASSLVDEQY
-	TRBV7-9	TRBJ1-1	ASSILGGYEAF
TRBD2	TRBV6-5	TRBJ2-7	ASSPGLAWEQY
-	TRBV7-9	TRBJ1-1	ASSQMNTEAF
-	TRBV4-1	TRBJ2-3	ASSHQPISTDTQY
-	TRBV11-1	TRBJ2-3	ASSLPGLSTDTQY
-	TRBV6-5	TRBJ1-5	ASSLTGQPQH
-	TRBV12-5	TRBJ2-2	ASGPPRGSNTGELF
TRBD1	TRBV11-3	TRBJ2-7	ASSSSPGDRITYEQY
-	TRBV6-6	TRBJ2-7	ASSPHPGRGTYEQY
TRBD1	TRBV30	TRBJ2-6	AWSIGQAVGANVLT
-	TRBV30	TRBJ1-1	ACPVSQQGPEAF
-	TRBV11-2	TRBJ2-7	ASSSPTTRYYEQY
-	TRBV15	TRBJ1-3	ATSSKQGVSSGNTIY
-	TRBV7-8	TRBJ2-5	ASSFVWGGRQETQY
-	TRBV5-1	TRBJ1-4	ASSSRGGEEKLF
-	TRBV10-3	TRBJ2-3	AIKGEFTDTQY
-	TRBV5-1	TRBJ2-5	ASSLGSGAETQY
-	TRBV7-2	TRBJ2-1	ASSPPSTREQF
-	TRBV2	TRBJ2-3	ASRGDFQTQY
-	TRBV12-5	TRBJ2-2	ASGLGGSWTGELF
-	TRBV11-2	TRBJ2-5	ASSLDGAGQGETQY
-	TRBV19	TRBJ2-2	ASTRTGELF
-	TRBV27	TRBJ2-1	ASSLMSFNEQF
-	TRBV6-5	TRBJ2-7	ASSSEGRGSYEQY
-	TRBV6-5	TRBJ1-2	ASKMDGFNYGYT
-	TRBV5-1	TRBJ2-6	ASSLSPLSGANVLT
-	TRBV5-4	TRBJ2-4	ASSLNPSAASGDIQY
-	TRBV4-3	TRBJ2-7	ASSQVVASYEQY
TRBD1	TRBV7-2	TRBJ2-7	ASSLDPPGTESYEQY
TRBD2	TRBV11-3	TRBJ2-1	ASSSRLAEYNEQF
-	TRBV18	TRBJ2-2	ASSPEGSGELF
-	TRBV5-5	TRBJ2-3	ASSLEVTSPNTQY
TRBD2	TRBV27	TRBJ2-1	ASSLGTSGRIAQF
-	TRBV19	TRBJ1-1	ASSIGPSGAVNTEAF
-	TRBV7-8	TRBJ1-5	ASSTGKAQPQH
-	TRBV18	TRBJ2-7	ASSPPLLGAHEQY
-	TRBV7-9	TRBJ2-2	ASSPTDSTGELF
-	TRBV6-5	TRBJ1-2	ASSEGYGYT
TRBD1	TRBV9	TRBJ2-3	ASSVSGTGKLTDTQY
-	TRBV6-5	TRBJ1-2	ASSIRRANYGYT
TRBD1	TRBV2	TRBJ1-4	ASRRGTGAGEKLF
TRBD2	TRBV11-3	TRBJ2-7	ASSAGGNSYEQY